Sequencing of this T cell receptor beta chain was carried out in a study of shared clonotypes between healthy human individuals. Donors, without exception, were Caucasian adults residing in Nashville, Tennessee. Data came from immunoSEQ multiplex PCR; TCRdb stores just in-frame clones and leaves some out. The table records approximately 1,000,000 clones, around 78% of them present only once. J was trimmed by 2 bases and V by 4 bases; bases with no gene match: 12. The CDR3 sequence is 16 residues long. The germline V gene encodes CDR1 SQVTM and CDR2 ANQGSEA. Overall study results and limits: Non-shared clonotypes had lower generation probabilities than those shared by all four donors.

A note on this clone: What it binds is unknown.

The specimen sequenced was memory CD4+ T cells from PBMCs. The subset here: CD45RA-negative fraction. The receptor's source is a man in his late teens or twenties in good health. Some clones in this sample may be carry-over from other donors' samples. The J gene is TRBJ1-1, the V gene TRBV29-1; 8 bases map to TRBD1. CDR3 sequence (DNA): TGCAGCGTTGGACTTGGACAGGGAAGGGTAAACACTGAAGCTTTCTTT. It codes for CSVGLGQGRVNTEAFF.